The rows below give T cell receptor beta chains drawn from one sample of a study of technical replicates of blood from four donors. TCRdb's copy holds only in-frame clones and misses some; the assay was immunoSEQ multiplex PCR. The sample gives 15,000 to 18,000 clones, approximately 84% of which show up once; around an eighth is in the top ten. The sequenced material came from PBMCs. The receptors were sampled from a human donor in good health. Each CDR3 is given with its conserved first and last residue. Each record gives: CDR3 DNA, CDR3 protein, V gene, D gene, J gene, clone size. The D gene is left open where the match is weak. Expanded clones get a size class; other rows say once, few or many, or leave the size out.

cdr3_nt: TGTGCCAGCAGTGCGGGGGGGACCTCCTACGAGCAGTACTTC
cdr3_aa: CASSAGGTSYEQYF
v_call: TRBV6-1
d_call: TRBD2
j_call: TRBJ2-7
clone_size: .

cdr3_nt: TGTGCCAGTAGTACCACAGGGCAGTATCAGCCCCAGCATTTT
cdr3_aa: CASSTTGQYQPQHF
v_call: TRBV19
d_call: .
j_call: TRBJ1-5
clone_size: .

cdr3_nt: TGTGCCAGCAGCTTAATCCTCACCGGGACTACCAGCTACGAGCAGTACTTC
cdr3_aa: CASSLILTGTTSYEQYF
v_call: TRBV7-9
d_call: TRBD2
j_call: TRBJ2-7
clone_size: .

cdr3_nt: TGTGCCAGCAGCTTGGCGCAGGGGGCGCCCGGGGAGCTGTTTTTT
cdr3_aa: CASSLAQGAPGELFF
v_call: TRBV5-4
d_call: TRBD1
j_call: TRBJ2-2
clone_size: .

cdr3_nt: TGTGCCAGCACCCCTAGCTCTAGCGGCTCCTACGAGCAGTACTTC
cdr3_aa: CASTPSSSGSYEQYF
v_call: TRBV27
d_call: TRBD2
j_call: TRBJ2-7
clone_size: .

cdr3_nt: TGTGCCAGCAGCTTTCAGCGGGAGGGCCTCTACGAGCAGTACTTC
cdr3_aa: CASSFQREGLYEQYF
v_call: TRBV5-4
d_call: TRBD2
j_call: TRBJ2-7
clone_size: .

cdr3_nt: TGCAGCGTTCATGAGGGGGCGGGAACGCAAACCTTC
cdr3_aa: CSVHEGAGTQTF
v_call: TRBV29-1
d_call: TRBD1
j_call: TRBJ1-2
clone_size: .

cdr3_nt: TGTGCCAGCAGCACAAACAGGGAGCGACAGCATTTT
cdr3_aa: CASSTNRERQHF
v_call: TRBV7-2
d_call: .
j_call: TRBJ1-5
clone_size: .

cdr3_nt: TGTGCCAGCCTAGCGGGACGGGTTCTAGATACGCAGTATTTT
cdr3_aa: CASLAGRVLDTQYF
v_call: TRBV7-9
d_call: TRBD2
j_call: TRBJ2-3
clone_size: once

cdr3_nt: TGCGCCAGCAGTCAAACAGGGGGCGCCGCAGATACGCAGTATTTT
cdr3_aa: CASSQTGGAADTQYF
v_call: TRBV10-1
d_call: TRBD1
j_call: TRBJ2-3
clone_size: .

cdr3_nt: TGTGCCTGGAGTGGATCGGGGGGTCAGCCCCAGCATTTT
cdr3_aa: CAWSGSGGQPQHF
v_call: TRBV30
d_call: .
j_call: TRBJ1-5
clone_size: .

cdr3_nt: TGTGCCTGGAGTCCCGGGCTAGCGGGAGCCCCGGATACGCAGTATTTT
cdr3_aa: CAWSPGLAGAPDTQYF
v_call: TRBV30
d_call: TRBD2
j_call: TRBJ2-3
clone_size: .

cdr3_nt: TGTGCCAGCAGCTTTTGGACAGGAACCTACGAGCAGTACTTC
cdr3_aa: CASSFWTGTYEQYF
v_call: TRBV5-8
d_call: TRBD1
j_call: TRBJ2-7
clone_size: .

cdr3_nt: TGTGCCAGCCGACGGTACAGCATTAATCAGCCCCAGCATTTT
cdr3_aa: CASRRYSINQPQHF
v_call: TRBV6-5
d_call: .
j_call: TRBJ1-5
clone_size: .

cdr3_nt: TGTGCCAGCAGCTCCCTGACAGGGGGCACTGAAGCTTTCTTT
cdr3_aa: CASSSLTGGTEAFF
v_call: TRBV13
d_call: TRBD1
j_call: TRBJ1-1
clone_size: .

cdr3_nt: TGCGCCAGCAGCTTGGCGGGGGACAATGAGCAGTTCTTC
cdr3_aa: CASSLAGDNEQFF
v_call: TRBV5-1
d_call: .
j_call: TRBJ2-1
clone_size: .

cdr3_nt: TGCGCCAGCAGCTTGGAGGCAGGGCTTTACGAGCAGTACTTC
cdr3_aa: CASSLEAGLYEQYF
v_call: TRBV5-1
d_call: .
j_call: TRBJ2-7
clone_size: once

cdr3_nt: TGTGCCAGCAGCTTAGAGGTTAGCTACGAGCAGTACTTC
cdr3_aa: CASSLEVSYEQYF
v_call: TRBV11-2
d_call: .
j_call: TRBJ2-7
clone_size: few

cdr3_nt: TGTGCCAGCAGCTTATCGGGGTTTGGAAACACTGAAGCTTTCTTT
cdr3_aa: CASSLSGFGNTEAFF
v_call: TRBV7-2
d_call: .
j_call: TRBJ1-1
clone_size: .

cdr3_nt: TGTGCCAGCAGTTCCCGAGGAGCCGGGGAGCTGTTTTTT
cdr3_aa: CASSSRGAGELFF
v_call: TRBV28
d_call: .
j_call: TRBJ2-2
clone_size: .

cdr3_nt: TGTGCCTGGAGTGGTCAGGGCTATGGCTACACCTTC
cdr3_aa: CAWSGQGYGYTF
v_call: TRBV30
d_call: .
j_call: TRBJ1-2
clone_size: .

cdr3_nt: TGTGCCAGCAGCCTGGGACTCTACGAGCAGTACTTC
cdr3_aa: CASSLGLYEQYF
v_call: TRBV11-2
d_call: .
j_call: TRBJ2-7
clone_size: .

cdr3_nt: TGTGCCAGCAGTCGGGACTTAACAACCACAGATACGCAGTATTTT
cdr3_aa: CASSRDLTTTDTQYF
v_call: TRBV2
d_call: .
j_call: TRBJ2-3
clone_size: .

cdr3_nt: TGCAGCGTTCTATTTGGCGGGAGAAACGAGCAGTACTTC
cdr3_aa: CSVLFGGRNEQYF
v_call: TRBV29-1
d_call: TRBD2
j_call: TRBJ2-7
clone_size: .

cdr3_nt: TGTGCCAGCAGCTTAGGGGGGACGGTGGACACTGAAGCTTTCTTT
cdr3_aa: CASSLGGTVDTEAFF
v_call: TRBV7-3
d_call: .
j_call: TRBJ1-1
clone_size: .

cdr3_nt: TGTGCCAGCAGTTCATTTGACAGGGGGCGCCGGGACACTGAAGCTTTCTTT
cdr3_aa: CASSSFDRGRRDTEAFF
v_call: TRBV28
d_call: TRBD1
j_call: TRBJ1-1
clone_size: .

cdr3_nt: TGTGCCACCAGCAGAGATCGAGGGACTAGCGGCTACGAGCAGTACTTC
cdr3_aa: CATSRDRGTSGYEQYF
v_call: TRBV15
d_call: TRBD2
j_call: TRBJ2-7
clone_size: once

cdr3_nt: TGTGCCAGCAGCTACTGGACTAGCGGGAGAGGGCAAGAGACCCAGTACTTC
cdr3_aa: CASSYWTSGRGQETQYF
v_call: TRBV7-9
d_call: TRBD2
j_call: TRBJ2-5
clone_size: .

cdr3_nt: TGCGCCAGCAGCCTACTAGGGGGGGCGATTGAAAAACTGTTTTTT
cdr3_aa: CASSLLGGAIEKLFF
v_call: TRBV4-1
d_call: .
j_call: TRBJ1-4
clone_size: .

cdr3_nt: TGTGCCATCACGGAGACTACAGGGGCCCCTTATGGCTACACCTTC
cdr3_aa: CAITETTGAPYGYTF
v_call: TRBV7-9
d_call: TRBD1
j_call: TRBJ1-2
clone_size: few

cdr3_nt: TGTGCCAGCAGCTCCCCGGACAGGGGCGGGAGAGCTTTCTTT
cdr3_aa: CASSSPDRGGRAFF
v_call: TRBV7-9
d_call: TRBD1
j_call: TRBJ1-1
clone_size: .

cdr3_nt: TGTGCCAGCAGTTTATTAGCAGGGGCTGGTGGCTACACCTTC
cdr3_aa: CASSLLAGAGGYTF
v_call: TRBV27
d_call: .
j_call: TRBJ1-2
clone_size: .

cdr3_nt: TGCGCCAGCAGCTTGACAGGGTGGAACGAGCAGTACTTC
cdr3_aa: CASSLTGWNEQYF
v_call: TRBV5-1
d_call: .
j_call: TRBJ2-7
clone_size: .

cdr3_nt: TGTGCCAGCAGCACGGGGACAGGGTCTCAGCCCCAGCATTTT
cdr3_aa: CASSTGTGSQPQHF
v_call: TRBV7-9
d_call: TRBD1
j_call: TRBJ1-5
clone_size: once

cdr3_nt: TGCAGCGTTGAAGATCTGAGGAACACTGAAGCTTTCTTT
cdr3_aa: CSVEDLRNTEAFF
v_call: TRBV29-1
d_call: .
j_call: TRBJ1-1
clone_size: .

cdr3_nt: TGTGCCAGCAGTTTCGTAGCTAGCGGGAGTGGGGCCGGGGAGCTGTTTTTT
cdr3_aa: CASSFVASGSGAGELFF
v_call: TRBV27
d_call: TRBD2
j_call: TRBJ2-2
clone_size: .

cdr3_nt: TGTGCCAGCAGCTCGAGGGGACAGGGGTTAGCTGGCTACACCTTC
cdr3_aa: CASSSRGQGLAGYTF
v_call: TRBV7-8
d_call: TRBD1
j_call: TRBJ1-2
clone_size: .

cdr3_nt: TGTGCCAGCAGCTTAGGGGGGGTCCTCACATCGTTATCTGGAAACACCATATATTTT
cdr3_aa: CASSLGGVLTSLSGNTIYF
v_call: TRBV7-9
d_call: .
j_call: TRBJ1-3
clone_size: .

cdr3_nt: TGTGCCAGCAGTTTAAAGGGACAGGGTGTCGGAAAGCAGTACTTC
cdr3_aa: CASSLKGQGVGKQYF
v_call: TRBV27
d_call: TRBD1
j_call: TRBJ2-7
clone_size: .

cdr3_nt: TGTGCCAGCTCCCGGGGGTCTAACTATGGCTACACCTTC
cdr3_aa: CASSRGSNYGYTF
v_call: TRBV18
d_call: .
j_call: TRBJ1-2
clone_size: .

cdr3_nt: TGTGCCAGCAGAACAGGGGGCACAGATACGCAGTATTTT
cdr3_aa: CASRTGGTDTQYF
v_call: TRBV6-5
d_call: TRBD1
j_call: TRBJ2-3
clone_size: .

cdr3_nt: TGTGCCAGCAGTCAAGATGACAGGGCCGTAGGAAACACCATATATTTT
cdr3_aa: CASSQDDRAVGNTIYF
v_call: TRBV7-6
d_call: TRBD1
j_call: TRBJ1-3
clone_size: .

cdr3_nt: TGTGCCAGCAGTCGACAGGGGGGAGTCAAAAACATTCAGTACTTC
cdr3_aa: CASSRQGGVKNIQYF
v_call: TRBV6-5
d_call: TRBD1
j_call: TRBJ2-4
clone_size: .

cdr3_nt: TGTGCCAGCAGTAAGACTAGCGGGGACCCCTACGAGCAGTACTTC
cdr3_aa: CASSKTSGDPYEQYF
v_call: TRBV6-1
d_call: TRBD2
j_call: TRBJ2-7
clone_size: .

cdr3_nt: TGTGCCAGCAGCTTAGGCAGCGGGCCAGTCGAAAAACTGTTTTTT
cdr3_aa: CASSLGSGPVEKLFF
v_call: TRBV5-4
d_call: .
j_call: TRBJ1-4
clone_size: .

cdr3_nt: TGTGCCAGCAGCGTTTCTCCGGGACAGGGGACCACCGGGGAGCTGTTTTTT
cdr3_aa: CASSVSPGQGTTGELFF
v_call: TRBV9
d_call: TRBD1
j_call: TRBJ2-2
clone_size: .